This T cell receptor (beta chain) appears in the sequencing data of a study of cytomegalovirus exposure and HLA in healthy donors. Points from the study as a whole: Fewer than 20,000 TCR beta sequences were associated with HLA alleles at 0.05 false discovery rate in a later analysis. According to the study, 150 to 200 TCR beta chains were cytomegalovirus-associated.

Concerning this clone itself: No antigen is known for it.

Germline lookup yields CDR1 MNHNS and CDR2 SASEGT. The CDR3 runs 14 residues. The germline V and J ends were trimmed by 7 bases and 5 bases, with 18 bases remaining between them. Use of 60 Vbeta and 13 Jbeta primers characterized the PCR. Assay: immunoSEQ multiplex PCR; the TCRdb copy retains only in-frame clones and omits some. The data contain over 85,000 clones, about 69% of them singletons. The TCR comes from a human donor in good health. The chain uses TRBV6-1 and TRBJ2-7; possibly TRBD2 for D (6 bases). Sequencing was done on a sample of PBMCs. The CDR3: CASTVPLAHNEQYF. CDR3 bases: TGTGCCAGCACGGTCCCCCTAGCGCATAACGAGCAGTACTTC.